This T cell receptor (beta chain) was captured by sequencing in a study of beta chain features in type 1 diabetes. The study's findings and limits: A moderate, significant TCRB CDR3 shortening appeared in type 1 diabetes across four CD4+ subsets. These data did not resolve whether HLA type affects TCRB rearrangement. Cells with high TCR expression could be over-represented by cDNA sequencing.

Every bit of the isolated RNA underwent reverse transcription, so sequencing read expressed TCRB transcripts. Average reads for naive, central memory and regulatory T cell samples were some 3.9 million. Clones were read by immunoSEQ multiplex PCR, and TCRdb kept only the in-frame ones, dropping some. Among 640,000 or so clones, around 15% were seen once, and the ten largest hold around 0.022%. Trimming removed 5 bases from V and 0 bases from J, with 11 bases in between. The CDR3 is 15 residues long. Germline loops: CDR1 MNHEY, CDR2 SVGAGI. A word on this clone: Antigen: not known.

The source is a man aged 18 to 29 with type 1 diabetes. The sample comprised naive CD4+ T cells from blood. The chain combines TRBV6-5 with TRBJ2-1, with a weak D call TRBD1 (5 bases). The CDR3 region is CASSPPGFSYNEQFF. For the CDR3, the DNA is TGTGCCAGCAGTCCTCCAGGGTTCTCCTACAATGAGCAGTTCTTC.